This T cell receptor beta chain was sequenced during a study of identical twins. Overall study findings and caveats: The study based its conclusions on cross-sectional statistical analysis and did not follow the same donors. In zero-insertion analyses, partial confounding could arise from invariant MAIT and iNKT cells. Twin pairs' shared out-of-frame alpha sequences were enriched in low generation probability. Fewer insertions were carried by abundant cord blood beta clonotypes, but none was seen in memory repertoires.

On this clonotype itself: Its specificity is not known.

TCRdb reanalysed the 5' RACE reads using MiXCR and keeps one entry per CDR3 protein. Of 450,000 or so distinct CDR3 sequences in the sample, over 12% were seen once. V lost 7 bases and J lost 5; bases outside the gene matches: 5. Germline values: CDR1 MNHNS, CDR2 SASEGT. This CDR3 region has 13 residues. The same sample was also used in a study of yellow fever vaccine responses in identical twins.

J is TRBJ1-1 and V is TRBV6-1; 9 bases agree with TRBD1. Sample: CD4+ T cells sorted from blood. The TCR comes from a young woman in good health. The CDR3 sequence: CASNRGLETEAFF. The DNA for the CDR3 is TGTGCCAGCAACAGGGGGCTGGAGACTGAAGCTTTCTTT.